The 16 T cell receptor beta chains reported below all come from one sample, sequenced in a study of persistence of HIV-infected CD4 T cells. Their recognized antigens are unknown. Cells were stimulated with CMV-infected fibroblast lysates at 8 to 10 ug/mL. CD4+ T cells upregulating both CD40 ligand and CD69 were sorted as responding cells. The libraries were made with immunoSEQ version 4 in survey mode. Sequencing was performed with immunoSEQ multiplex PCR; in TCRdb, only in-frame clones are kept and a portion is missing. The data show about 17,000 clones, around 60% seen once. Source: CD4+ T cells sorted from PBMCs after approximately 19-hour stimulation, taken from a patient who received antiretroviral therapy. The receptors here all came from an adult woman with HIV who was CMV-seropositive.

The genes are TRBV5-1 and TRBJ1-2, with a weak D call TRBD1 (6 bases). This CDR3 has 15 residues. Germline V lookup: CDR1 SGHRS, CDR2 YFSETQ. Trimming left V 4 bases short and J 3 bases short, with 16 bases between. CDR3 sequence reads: CASSPVGGRDYGYTF. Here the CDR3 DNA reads TGCGCCAGCAGCCCGGTTGGGGGCCGGGACTATGGCTACACCTTC. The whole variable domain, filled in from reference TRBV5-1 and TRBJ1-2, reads KAGVTQTPRYLIKTRGQQVTLSCSPISGHRSVSWYQQTPGQGLQFLFEYFSETQRNKGNFPGRFSGRQFSNSRSEMNVSTLELGDSALYLCASSPVGGRDYGYTFGSGTRLTVV.

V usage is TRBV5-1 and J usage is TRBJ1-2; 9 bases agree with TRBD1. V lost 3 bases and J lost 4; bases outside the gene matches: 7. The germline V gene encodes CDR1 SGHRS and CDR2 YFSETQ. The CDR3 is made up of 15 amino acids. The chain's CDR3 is CASSSGQGFGYGYTF. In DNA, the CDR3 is TGCGCCAGCAGCTCAGGACAGGGGTTCGGCTATGGCTACACCTTC.

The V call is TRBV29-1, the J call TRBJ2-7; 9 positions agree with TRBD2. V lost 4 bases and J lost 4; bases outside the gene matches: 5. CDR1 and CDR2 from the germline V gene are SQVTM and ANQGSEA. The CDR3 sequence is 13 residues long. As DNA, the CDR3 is TGCAGCGTTGCTGTAGCGGGGGAGTACGAGCAGTACTTC. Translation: CSVAVAGEYEQYF.

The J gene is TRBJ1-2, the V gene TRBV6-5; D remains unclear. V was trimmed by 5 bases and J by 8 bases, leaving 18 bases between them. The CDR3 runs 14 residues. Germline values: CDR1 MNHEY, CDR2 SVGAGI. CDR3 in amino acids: CASSRSAAERGYTF. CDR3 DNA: TGTGCCAGCAGTCGTTCTGCAGCCGAAAGGGGCTACACCTTC.

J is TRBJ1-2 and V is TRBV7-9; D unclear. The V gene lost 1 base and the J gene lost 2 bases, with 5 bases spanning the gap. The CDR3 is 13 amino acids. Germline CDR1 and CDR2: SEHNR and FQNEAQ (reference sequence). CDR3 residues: CASSLDPNYGYTF. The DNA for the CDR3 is TGTGCCAGCAGCTTAGACCCGAACTATGGCTACACCTTC.

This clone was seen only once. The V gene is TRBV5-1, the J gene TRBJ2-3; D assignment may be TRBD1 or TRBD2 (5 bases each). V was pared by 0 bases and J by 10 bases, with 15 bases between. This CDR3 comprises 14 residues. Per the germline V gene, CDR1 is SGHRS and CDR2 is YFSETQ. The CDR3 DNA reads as TGCGCCAGCAGCTTGGTGGAAGGGGCGAGGGCGCAGTATTTT. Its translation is CASSLVEGARAQYF. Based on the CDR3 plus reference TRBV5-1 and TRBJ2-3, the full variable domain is KAGVTQTPRYLIKTRGQQVTLSCSPISGHRSVSWYQQTPGQGLQFLFEYFSETQRNKGNFPGRFSGRQFSNSRSEMNVSTLELGDSALYLCASSLVEGARAQYFGPGTRLTVL.

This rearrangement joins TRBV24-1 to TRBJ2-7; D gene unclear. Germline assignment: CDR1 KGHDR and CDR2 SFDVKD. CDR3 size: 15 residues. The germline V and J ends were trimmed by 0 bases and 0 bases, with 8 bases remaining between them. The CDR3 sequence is CATSDLGKISYEQYF. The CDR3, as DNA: TGTGCCACCAGTGATTTGGGCAAGATCTCCTACGAGCAGTACTTC.

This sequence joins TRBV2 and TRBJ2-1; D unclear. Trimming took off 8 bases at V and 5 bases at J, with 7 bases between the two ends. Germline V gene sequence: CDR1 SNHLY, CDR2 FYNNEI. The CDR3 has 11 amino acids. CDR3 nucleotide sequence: TGTGCCAGCCGTCGGGACAATGAGCAGTTCTTC. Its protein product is CASRRDNEQFF.

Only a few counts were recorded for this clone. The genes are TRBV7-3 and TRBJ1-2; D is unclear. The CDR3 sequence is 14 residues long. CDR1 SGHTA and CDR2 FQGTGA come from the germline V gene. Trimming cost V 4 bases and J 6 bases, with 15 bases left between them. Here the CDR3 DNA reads TGTGCCAGCAGCTCCTCGGGTCAGGCCCATGGCTACACCTTC. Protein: CASSSSGQAHGYTF. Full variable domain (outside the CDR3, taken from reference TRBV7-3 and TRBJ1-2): GAGVSQTPSNKVTEKGKYVELRCDPISGHTALYWYRQSLGQGPEFLIYFQGTGAADDSGLPNDRFFAVRPEGSVSTLKIQRTERGDSAVYLCASSSSGQAHGYTFGSGTRLTVV.

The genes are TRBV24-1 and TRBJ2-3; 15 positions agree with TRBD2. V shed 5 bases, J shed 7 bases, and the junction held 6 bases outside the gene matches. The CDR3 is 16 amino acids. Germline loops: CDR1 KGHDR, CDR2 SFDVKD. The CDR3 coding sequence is TGTGCCACCAGTGGGACTAGCGGGGGGGCCATAAATACGCAGTATTTT. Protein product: CATSGTSGGAINTQYF.

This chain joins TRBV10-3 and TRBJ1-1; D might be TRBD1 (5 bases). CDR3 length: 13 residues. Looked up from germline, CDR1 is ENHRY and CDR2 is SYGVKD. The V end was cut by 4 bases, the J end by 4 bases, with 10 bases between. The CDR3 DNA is TGTGCCATCAGTGGAGGGGCTGGCACTGAAGCTTTCTTT. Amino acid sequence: CAISGGAGTEAFF.

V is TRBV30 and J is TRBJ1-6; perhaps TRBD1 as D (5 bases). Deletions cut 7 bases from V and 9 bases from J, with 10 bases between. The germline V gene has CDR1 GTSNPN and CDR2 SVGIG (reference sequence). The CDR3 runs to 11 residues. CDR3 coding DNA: TGTGCCTTAGGGGACCCTTCACCCCTCCACTTT. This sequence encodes CALGDPSPLHF.

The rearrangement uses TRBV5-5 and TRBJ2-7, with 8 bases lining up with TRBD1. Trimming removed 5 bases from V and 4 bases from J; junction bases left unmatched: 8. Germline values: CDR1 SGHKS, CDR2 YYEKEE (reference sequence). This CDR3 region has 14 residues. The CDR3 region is CASRTGTGPYEQYF. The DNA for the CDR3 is TGTGCCAGCAGAACCGGGACAGGCCCGTACGAGCAGTACTTC.

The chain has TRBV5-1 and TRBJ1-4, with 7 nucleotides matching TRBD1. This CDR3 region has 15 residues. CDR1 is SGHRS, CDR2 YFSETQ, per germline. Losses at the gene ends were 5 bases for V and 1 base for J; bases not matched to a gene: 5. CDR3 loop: CASSPRQGTNEKLFF. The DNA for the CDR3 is TGCGCCAGCAGTCCCCGACAGGGAACTAATGAAAAACTGTTTTTT.

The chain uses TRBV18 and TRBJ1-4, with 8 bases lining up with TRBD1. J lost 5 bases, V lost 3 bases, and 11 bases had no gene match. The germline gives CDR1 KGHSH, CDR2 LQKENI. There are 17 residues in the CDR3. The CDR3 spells CASSPLRRGPLNEKLFF. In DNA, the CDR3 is TGTGCCAGCTCACCCCTTCGCAGGGGGCCTCTGAATGAAAAACTGTTTTTT.

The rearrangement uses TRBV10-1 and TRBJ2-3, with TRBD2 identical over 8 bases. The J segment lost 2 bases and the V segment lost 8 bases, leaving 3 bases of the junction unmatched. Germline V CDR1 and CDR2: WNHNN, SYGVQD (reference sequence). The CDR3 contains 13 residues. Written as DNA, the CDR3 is TGCGCCAGCTCGCGGGGGGTCACAGATACGCAGTATTTT. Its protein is CASSRGVTDTQYF.